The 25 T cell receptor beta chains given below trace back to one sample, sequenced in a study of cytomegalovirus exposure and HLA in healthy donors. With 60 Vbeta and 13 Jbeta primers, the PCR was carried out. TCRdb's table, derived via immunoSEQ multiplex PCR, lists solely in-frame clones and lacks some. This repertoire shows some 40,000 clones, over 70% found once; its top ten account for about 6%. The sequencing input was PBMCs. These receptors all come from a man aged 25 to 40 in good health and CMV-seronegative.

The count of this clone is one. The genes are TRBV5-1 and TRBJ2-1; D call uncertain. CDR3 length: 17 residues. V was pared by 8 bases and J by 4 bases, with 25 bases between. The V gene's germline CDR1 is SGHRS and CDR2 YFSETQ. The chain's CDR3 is CASLNDRHVSYYNEQFF. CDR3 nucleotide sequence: TGCGCCAGTCTGAACGACCGACACGTGAGCTATTACAATGAGCAGTTCTTC.

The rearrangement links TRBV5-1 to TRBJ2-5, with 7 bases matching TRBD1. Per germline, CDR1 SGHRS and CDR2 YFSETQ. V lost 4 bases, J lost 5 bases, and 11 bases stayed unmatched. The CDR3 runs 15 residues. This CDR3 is CASSPARTGRETQYF. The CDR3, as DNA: TGCGCCAGCAGCCCCGCTCGGACAGGCAGGGAGACCCAGTACTTC.

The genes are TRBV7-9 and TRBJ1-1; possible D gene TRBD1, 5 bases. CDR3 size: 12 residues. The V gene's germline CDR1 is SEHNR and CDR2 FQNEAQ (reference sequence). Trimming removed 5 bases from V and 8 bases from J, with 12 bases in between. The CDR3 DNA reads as TGTGCCAGCAGCAATCGACAGCTAGAAGCTTTCTTT. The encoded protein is CASSNRQLEAFF.

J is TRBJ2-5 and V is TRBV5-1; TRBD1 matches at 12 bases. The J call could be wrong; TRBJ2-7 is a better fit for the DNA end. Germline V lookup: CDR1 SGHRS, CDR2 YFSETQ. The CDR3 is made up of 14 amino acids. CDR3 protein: CASRIGTGGPEQYF. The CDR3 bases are TGCGCCAGCAGGATAGGGACAGGGGGCCCCGAGCAGTACTTC.

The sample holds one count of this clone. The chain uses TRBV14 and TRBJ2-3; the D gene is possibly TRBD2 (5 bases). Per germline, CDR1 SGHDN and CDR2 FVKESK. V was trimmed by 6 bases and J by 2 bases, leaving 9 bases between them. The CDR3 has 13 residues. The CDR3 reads CASRLASTDTQYF. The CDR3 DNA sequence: TGTGCCAGCAGATTAGCGTCCACAGATACGCAGTATTTT.

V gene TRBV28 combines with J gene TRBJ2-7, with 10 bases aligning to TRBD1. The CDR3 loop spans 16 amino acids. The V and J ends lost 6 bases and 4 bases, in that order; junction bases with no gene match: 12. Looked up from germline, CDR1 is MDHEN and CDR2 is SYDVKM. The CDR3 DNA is TGTGCCAGCAGGGAAACCCCGGGACAGGGGCGATACGAGCAGTACTTC. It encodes CASRETPGQGRYEQYF. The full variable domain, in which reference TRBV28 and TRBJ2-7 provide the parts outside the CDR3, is DVKVTQSSRYLVKRTGEKVFLECVQDMDHENMFWYRQDPGLGLRLIYFSYDVKMKEKGDIPEGYSVSREKKERFSLILESASTNQTSMYLCASRETPGQGRYEQYFGPGTRLTVT.

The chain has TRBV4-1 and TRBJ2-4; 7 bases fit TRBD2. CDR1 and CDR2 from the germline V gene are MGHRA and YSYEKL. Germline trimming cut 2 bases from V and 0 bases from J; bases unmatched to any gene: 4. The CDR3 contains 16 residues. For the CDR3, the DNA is TGCGCCAGCAGCCAACTGACTAGCTTAGCCAAAAACATTCAGTACTTC. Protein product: CASSQLTSLAKNIQYF.

CDR3 DNA sequence: TGTGCCAGTACGCCCGTATGGGCTAGCGGGGGCCCCGGGGCCAAAAACATTCAGTACTTC. Its translation is CASTPVWASGGPGAKNIQYF. The chain has TRBV19 and TRBJ2-4; 10 bases line up with TRBD2. Germline V gene sequence: CDR1 LNHDA, CDR2 SQIVND (reference sequence). V shed 7 bases and J 1 base; nucleotides not matched to a gene: 19. CDR3 size: 20 residues.

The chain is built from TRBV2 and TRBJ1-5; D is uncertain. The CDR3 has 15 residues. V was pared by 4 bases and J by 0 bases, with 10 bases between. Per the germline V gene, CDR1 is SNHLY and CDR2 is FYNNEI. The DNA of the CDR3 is TGTGCCAGCAGTGGAGGTGACGTTAGCAATCAGCCCCAGCATTTT. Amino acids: CASSGGDVSNQPQHF.

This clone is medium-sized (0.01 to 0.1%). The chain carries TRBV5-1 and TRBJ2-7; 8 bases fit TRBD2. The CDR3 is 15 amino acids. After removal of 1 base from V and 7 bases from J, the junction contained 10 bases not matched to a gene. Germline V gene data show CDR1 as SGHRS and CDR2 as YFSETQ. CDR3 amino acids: CASSLMPGGPLEQYF. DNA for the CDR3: TGCGCCAGCAGCTTGATGCCGGGAGGGCCTTTAGAGCAGTACTTC.

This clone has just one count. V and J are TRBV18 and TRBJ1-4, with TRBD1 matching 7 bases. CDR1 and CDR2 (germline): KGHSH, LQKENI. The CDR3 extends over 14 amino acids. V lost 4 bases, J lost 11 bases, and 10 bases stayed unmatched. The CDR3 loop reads CASSLTGDGQKLFF. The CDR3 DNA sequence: TGTGCCAGCTCACTAACAGGGGACGGTCAGAAACTGTTTTTT.

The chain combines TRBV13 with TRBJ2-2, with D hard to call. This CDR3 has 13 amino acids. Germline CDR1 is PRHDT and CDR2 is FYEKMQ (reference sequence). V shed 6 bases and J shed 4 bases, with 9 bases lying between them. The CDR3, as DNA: TGTGCCAGCAGTTTGGCCATCACCGGGGAGCTGTTTTTT. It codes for CASSLAITGELFF.

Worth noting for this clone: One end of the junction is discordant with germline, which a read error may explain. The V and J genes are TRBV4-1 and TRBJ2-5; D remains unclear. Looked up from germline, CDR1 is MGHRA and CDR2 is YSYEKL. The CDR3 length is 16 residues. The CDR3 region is CASSQASTYSLENQYF. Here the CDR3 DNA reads TGCGCCAGCAGCCAGGCGTCGACATACTCTCTCGAGAACCAGTACTTC.

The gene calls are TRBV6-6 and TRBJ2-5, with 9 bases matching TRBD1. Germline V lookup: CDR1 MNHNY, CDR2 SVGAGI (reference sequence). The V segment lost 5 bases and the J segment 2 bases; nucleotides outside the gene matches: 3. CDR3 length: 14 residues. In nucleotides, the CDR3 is TGTGCCAGCAGTAGGGGACAGGGACAAGAGACCCAGTACTTC. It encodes CASSRGQGQETQYF.

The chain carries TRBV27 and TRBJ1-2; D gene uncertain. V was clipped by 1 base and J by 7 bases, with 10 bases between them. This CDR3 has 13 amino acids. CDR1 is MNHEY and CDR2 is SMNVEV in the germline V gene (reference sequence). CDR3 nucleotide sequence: TGTGCCAGCAGTTTATATTCGGGAATTGGCTACACCTTC. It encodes CASSLYSGIGYTF.

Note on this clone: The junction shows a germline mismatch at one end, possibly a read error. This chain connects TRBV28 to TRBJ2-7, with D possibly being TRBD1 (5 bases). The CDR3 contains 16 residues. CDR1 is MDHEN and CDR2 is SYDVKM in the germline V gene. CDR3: CASRNRVGPFSHEQYF. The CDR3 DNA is TGTGCCAGCAGGAACCGCGTGGGGCCCTTCTCCCACGAGCAGTACTTC.

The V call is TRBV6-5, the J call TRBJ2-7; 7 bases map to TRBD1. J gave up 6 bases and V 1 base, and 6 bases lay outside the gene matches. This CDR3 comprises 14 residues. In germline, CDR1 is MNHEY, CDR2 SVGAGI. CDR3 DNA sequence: TGTGCCAGCAGTTACTTAGGGACAGAAGGCGAGCAGTACTTC. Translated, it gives CASSYLGTEGEQYF.

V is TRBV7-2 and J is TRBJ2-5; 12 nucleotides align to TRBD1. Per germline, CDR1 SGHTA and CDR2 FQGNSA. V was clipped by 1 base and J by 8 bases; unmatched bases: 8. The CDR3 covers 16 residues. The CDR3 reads CASSLDGTGGKLTQYF. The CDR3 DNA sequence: TGTGCCAGCAGCTTAGACGGGACAGGGGGCAAATTAACCCAGTACTTC.

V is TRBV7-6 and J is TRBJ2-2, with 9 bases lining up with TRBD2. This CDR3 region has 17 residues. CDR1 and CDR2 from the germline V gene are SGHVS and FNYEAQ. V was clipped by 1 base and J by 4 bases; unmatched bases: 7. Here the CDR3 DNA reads TGTGCCAGCAGCTTAGGTCTAGCGGGGTCGAGCACCGGGGAGCTGTTTTTT. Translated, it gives CASSLGLAGSSTGELFF.

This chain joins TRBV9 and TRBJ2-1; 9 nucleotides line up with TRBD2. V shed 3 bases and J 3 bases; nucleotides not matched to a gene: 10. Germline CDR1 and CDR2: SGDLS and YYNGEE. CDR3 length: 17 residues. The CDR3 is CASSAPLSSGDYNEQFF. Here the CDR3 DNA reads TGTGCCAGCAGCGCTCCCCTGTCTAGCGGGGACTACAATGAGCAGTTCTTC.

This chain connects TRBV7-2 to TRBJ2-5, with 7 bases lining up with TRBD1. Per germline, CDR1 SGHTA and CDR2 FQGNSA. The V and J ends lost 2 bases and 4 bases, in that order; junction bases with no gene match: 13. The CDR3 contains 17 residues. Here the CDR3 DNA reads TGTGCCAGCAGCTTAACCTTGGGACAGCTATTTAGAGAGACCCAGTACTTC. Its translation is CASSLTLGQLFRETQYF.

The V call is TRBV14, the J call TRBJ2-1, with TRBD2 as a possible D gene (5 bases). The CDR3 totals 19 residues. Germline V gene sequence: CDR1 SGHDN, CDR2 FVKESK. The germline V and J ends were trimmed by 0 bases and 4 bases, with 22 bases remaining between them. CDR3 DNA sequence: TGTGCCAGCAGCCAAGATCGTAAAGAAAAGCGGAGCCCATACAATGAGCAGTTCTTC. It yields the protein CASSQDRKEKRSPYNEQFF.

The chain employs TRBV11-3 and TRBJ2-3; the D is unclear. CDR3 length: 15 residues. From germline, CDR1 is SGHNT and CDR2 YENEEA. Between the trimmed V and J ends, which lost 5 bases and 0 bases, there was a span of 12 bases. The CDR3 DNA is TGTGCCAGCAGCAACACCCCTCTTAGCACAGATACGCAGTATTTT. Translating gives CASSNTPLSTDTQYF.

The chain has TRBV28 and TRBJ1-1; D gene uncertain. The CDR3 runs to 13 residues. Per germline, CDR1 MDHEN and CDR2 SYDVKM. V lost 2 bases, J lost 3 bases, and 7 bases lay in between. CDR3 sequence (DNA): TGTGCCAGCAGTTTACTCGGAGACACTGAAGCTTTCTTT. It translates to CASSLLGDTEAFF.

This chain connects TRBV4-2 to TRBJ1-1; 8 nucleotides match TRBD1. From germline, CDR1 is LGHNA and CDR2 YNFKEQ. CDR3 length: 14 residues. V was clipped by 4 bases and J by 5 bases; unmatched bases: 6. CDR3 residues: CASSLPDRATEAFF. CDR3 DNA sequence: TGTGCCAGCAGCCTCCCGGACAGGGCGACTGAAGCTTTCTTT.